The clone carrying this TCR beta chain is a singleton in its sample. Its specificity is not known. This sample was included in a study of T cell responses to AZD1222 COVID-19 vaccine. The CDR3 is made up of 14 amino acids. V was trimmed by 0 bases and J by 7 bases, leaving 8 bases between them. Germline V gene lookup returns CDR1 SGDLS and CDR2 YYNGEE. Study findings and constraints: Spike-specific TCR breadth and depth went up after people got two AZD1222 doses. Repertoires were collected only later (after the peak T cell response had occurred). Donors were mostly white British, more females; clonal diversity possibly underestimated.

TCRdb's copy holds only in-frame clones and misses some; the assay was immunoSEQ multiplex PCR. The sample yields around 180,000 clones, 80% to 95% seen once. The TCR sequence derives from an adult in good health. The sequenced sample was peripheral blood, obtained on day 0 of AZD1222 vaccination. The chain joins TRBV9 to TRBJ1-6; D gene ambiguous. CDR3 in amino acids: CASSVEQSNSPLHF. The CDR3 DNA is TGTGCCAGCAGCGTAGAACAGAGCAATTCACCCCTCCACTTT.